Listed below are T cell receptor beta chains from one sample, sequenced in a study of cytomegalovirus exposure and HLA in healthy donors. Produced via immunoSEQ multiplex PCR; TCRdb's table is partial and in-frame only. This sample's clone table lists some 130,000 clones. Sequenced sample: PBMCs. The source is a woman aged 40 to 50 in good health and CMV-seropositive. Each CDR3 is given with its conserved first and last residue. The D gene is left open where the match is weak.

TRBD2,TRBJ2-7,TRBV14,CASSQKTLASGRTYEQYF,TGTGCCAGCAGCCAAAAAACCCTCGCTAGCGGGAGGACCTACGAGCAGTACTTC
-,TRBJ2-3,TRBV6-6,CASSYERGNTQYF,TGTGCCAGCAGTTACGAGAGGGGGAATACGCAGTATTTT
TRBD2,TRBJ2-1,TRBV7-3,CASSLMGTTKYNEQFF,TGTGCCAGCAGCTTAATGGGGACTACCAAATACAATGAGCAGTTCTTC
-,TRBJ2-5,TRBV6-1,CASSEVNSWETQYF,TGTGCCAGCAGTGAAGTTAATAGCTGGGAGACCCAGTACTTC
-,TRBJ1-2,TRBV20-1,CSAQLAGRNTF,TGCAGTGCCCAACTCGCAGGTCGTAACACCTTC
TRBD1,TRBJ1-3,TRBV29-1,CSAGGTGMKGNTIYF,TGCAGCGCTGGAGGGACAGGGATGAAAGGAAACACCATATATTTT
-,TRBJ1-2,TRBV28,CASRRGGDYGYTF,TGTGCCAGCAGACGAGGAGGGGACTATGGCTACACCTTC
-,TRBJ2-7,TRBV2,CASAGNGAYEQYF,TGTGCCAGCGCGGGGAATGGGGCCTACGAGCAGTACTTC
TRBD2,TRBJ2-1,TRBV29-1,CSVSVAGPSYNEQFF,TGCAGCGTTTCCGTAGCGGGACCCTCATACAATGAGCAGTTCTTC
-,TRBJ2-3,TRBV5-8,CASSLVRGFDTQYF,TGTGCCAGCAGCTTGGTTCGGGGATTCGATACGCAGTATTTT
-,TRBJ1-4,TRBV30,CAWSVHTNEKLFF,TGTGCCTGGAGTGTACACACTAATGAAAAACTGTTTTTT
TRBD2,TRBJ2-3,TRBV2,CASRGLADTDTQYF,TGTGCCAGCAGGGGACTAGCGGACACAGATACGCAGTATTTT
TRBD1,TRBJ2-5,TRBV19,CASSNDRGWGQETQYF,TGTGCCAGTAGTAATGACAGGGGTTGGGGTCAAGAGACCCAGTACTTC
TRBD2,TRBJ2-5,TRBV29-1,CSVEKRDRQETQYF,TGCAGCGTTGAAAAGCGGGATAGGCAAGAGACCCAGTACTTC
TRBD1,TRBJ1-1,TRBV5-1,CASSFPLGQGNMNTEAFF,TGCGCCAGCAGCTTCCCCCTTGGACAGGGGAACATGAACACTGAAGCTTTCTTT
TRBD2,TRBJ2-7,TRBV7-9,CASSLSRDYFNEQYF,TGTGCCAGCAGCTTAAGCCGGGACTACTTTAACGAGCAGTACTTC
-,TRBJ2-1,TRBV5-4,CASSGEGGRNEQFF,TGTGCCAGCAGCGGGGAGGGGGGGAGAAATGAGCAGTTCTTC